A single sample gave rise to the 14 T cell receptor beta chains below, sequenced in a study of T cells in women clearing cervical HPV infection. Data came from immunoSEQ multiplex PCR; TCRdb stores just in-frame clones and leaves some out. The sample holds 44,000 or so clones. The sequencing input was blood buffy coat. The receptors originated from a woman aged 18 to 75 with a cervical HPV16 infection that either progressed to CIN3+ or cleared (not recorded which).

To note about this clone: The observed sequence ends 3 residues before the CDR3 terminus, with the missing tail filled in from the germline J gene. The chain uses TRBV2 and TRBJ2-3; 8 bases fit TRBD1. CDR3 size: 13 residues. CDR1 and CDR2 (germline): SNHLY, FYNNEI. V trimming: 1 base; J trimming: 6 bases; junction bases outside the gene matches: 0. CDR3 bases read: TGTGCCAGCAGTGAAGGACAGGGGGATACG. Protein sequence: CASSEGQGDT. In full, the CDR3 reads CASSEGQGDTQYF.

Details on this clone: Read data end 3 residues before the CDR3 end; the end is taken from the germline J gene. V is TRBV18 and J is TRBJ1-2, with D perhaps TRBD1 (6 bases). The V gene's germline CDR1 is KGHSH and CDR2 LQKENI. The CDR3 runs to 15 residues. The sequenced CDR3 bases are TGTGCCAGCTCCCGCAGGACTAGCGGGGGCCACGAC. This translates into CASSRRTSGGHD. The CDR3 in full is CASSRRTSGGHDYTF.

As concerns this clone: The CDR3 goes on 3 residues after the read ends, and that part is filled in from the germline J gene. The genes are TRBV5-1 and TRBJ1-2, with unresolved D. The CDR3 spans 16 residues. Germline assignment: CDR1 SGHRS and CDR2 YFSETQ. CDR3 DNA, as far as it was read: TGCGCCAGCAGCTTGGGGGTTTCGGGGATTACAGATACC. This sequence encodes CASSLGVSGITDT. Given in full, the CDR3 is CASSLGVSGITDTYTF.

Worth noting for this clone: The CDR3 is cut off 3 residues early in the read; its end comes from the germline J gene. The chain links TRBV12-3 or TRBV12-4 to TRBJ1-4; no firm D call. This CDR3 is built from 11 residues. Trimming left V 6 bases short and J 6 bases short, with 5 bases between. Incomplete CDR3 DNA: TGTGCCAGCAGCCTATATGAAAAA. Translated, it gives CASSLYEK. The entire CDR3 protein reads CASSLYEKLFF.

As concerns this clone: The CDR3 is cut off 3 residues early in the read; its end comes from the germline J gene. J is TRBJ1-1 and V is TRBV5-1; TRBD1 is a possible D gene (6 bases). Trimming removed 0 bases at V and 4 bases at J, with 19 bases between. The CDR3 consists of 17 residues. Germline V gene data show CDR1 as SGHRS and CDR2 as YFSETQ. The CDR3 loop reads CASSLGHRERGGTEAFF. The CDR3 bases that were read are TGCGCCAGCAGCTTGGGCCACAGGGAAAGGGGTGGCACTGAA.

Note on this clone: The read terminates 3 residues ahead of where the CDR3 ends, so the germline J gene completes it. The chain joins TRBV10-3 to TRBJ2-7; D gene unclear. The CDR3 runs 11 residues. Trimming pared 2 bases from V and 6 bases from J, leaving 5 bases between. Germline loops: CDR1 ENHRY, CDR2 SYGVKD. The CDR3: CAISEVGEQYF. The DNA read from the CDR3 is TGTGCCATCAGTGAGGTCGGCGAG.

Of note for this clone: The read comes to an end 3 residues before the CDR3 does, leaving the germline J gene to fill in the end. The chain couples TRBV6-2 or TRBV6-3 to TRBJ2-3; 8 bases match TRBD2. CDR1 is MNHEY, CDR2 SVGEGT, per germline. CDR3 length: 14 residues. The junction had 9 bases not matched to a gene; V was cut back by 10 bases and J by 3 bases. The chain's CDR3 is CATLPGLVTDTQYF. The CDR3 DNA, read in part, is TGTGCCACCCTTCCGGGACTAGTAACAGATACG.

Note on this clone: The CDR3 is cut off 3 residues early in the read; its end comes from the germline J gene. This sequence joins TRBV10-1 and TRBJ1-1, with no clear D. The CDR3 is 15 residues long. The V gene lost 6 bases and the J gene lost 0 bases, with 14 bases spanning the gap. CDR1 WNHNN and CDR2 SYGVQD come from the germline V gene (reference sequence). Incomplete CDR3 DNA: TGCGCCAGCAGGATCGCAAACACAATGAACACTGAA. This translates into CASRIANTMNTE. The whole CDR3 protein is CASRIANTMNTEAFF.

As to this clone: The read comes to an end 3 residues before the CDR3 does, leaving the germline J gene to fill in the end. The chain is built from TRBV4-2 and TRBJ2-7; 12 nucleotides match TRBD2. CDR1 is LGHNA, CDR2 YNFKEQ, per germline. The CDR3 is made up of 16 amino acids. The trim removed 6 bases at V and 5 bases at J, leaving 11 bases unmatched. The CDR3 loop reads CASRGGRTSGVDEQYF. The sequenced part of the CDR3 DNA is TGTGCCAGCAGGGGGGGAAGGACTAGCGGGGTCGACGAG.

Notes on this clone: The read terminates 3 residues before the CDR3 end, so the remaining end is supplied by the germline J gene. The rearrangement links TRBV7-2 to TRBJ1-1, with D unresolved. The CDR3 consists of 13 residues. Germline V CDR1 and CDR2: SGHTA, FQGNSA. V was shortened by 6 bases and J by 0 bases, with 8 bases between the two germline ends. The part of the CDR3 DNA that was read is TGTGCCAGCAGGAGTCAGGTGAACACTGAA. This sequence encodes CASRSQVNTE. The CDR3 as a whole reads CASRSQVNTEAFF.

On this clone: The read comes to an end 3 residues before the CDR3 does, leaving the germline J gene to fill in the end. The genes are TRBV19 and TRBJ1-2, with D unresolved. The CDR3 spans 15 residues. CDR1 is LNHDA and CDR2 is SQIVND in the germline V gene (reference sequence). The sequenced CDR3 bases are TGTGCCAGTAGTATCTTCTTCCGCGAAGCTGTCGAC. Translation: CASSIFFREAVD. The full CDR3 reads CASSIFFREAVDYTF.

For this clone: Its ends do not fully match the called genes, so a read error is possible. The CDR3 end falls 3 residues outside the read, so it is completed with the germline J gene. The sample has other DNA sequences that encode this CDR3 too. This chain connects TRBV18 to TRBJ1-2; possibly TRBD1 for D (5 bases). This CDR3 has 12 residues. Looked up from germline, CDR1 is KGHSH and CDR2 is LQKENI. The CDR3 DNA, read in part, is TGTGCTAGCTCACCTCAGGGCTACGAC. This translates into CASSPQGYD. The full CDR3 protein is CASSPQGYDYTF.

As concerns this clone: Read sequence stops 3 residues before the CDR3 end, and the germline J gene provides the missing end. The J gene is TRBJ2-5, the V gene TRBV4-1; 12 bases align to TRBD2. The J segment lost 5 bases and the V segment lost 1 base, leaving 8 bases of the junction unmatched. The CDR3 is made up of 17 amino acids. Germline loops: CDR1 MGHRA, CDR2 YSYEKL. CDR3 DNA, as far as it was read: TGCGCCAGCAGCCAAGGGATACTAGCGGGGGGCAGGGAGACC. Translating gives CASSQGILAGGRET. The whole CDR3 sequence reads CASSQGILAGGRETQYF.

The CDR3: CASSEPVTNEKLFF. CDR3 bases read: TGTGCCAGCAGTGAACCGGTAACTAATGAAAAA. This chain connects TRBV2 to TRBJ1-4; D unresolved. With the read ending 3 residues before the CDR3 end, the germline J gene is used to fill in that end. The CDR3 runs to 14 residues. V dropped 2 bases and J dropped 1 base, with 5 bases sitting between them. Germline CDR1 and CDR2: SNHLY and FYNNEI.